This TCR beta chain emerged from a study of blood T cell repertoires in COVID-19. Study overall: PBMCs, B-cell-depleted T cells, or T cells were the source of the cDNA or gDNA that made up the material.

This CDR3 comprises 16 residues. Germline CDR1 reads SGHAT; CDR2 reads FQNNGV. With 5 bases clipped from V and 7 bases from J, the junction kept 10 bases outside the gene matches. In the study's own analysis: Quantification of nucleated cells was approximated via reference gene primer amplification. Profiling relied on immunoSEQ multiplex PCR, and the TCRdb table lists in-frame clones only, not all of them. D and trimming were read from the DNA, whereas the V and J calls and clone size are those reported in that table. Of 150,000 to 200,000 clones in the sample, roughly 88% were seen once. The sample comprised peripheral blood. The rearrangement joins TRBV11-2 to TRBJ1-6; 8 bases map to TRBD1. The clonotype was recovered from a man of 80 years or more with COVID-19, enrolled during active disease. In nucleotides, the CDR3 is TGTGCCAGCAGCGCCGGGACAGGCTCTGGGAATTCACCCCTCCACTTT. Translating gives CASSAGTGSGNSPLHF.